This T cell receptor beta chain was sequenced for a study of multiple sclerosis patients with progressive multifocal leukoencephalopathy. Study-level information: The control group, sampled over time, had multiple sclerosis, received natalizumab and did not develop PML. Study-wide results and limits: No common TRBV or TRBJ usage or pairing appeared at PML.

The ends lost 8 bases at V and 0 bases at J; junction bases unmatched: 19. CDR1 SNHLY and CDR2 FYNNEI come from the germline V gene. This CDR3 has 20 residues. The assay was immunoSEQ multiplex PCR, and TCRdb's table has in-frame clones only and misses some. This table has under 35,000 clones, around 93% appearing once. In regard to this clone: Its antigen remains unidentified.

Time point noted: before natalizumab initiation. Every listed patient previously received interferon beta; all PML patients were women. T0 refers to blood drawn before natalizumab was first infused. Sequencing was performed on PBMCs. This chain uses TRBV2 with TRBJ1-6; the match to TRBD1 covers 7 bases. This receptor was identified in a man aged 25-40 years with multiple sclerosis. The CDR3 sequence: CASAIGPYATGSSYNSPLHF. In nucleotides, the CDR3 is TGTGCCAGCGCCATCGGTCCTTATGCGACAGGGAGCTCCTATAATTCACCCCTCCACTTT. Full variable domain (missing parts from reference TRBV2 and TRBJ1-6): EPEVTQTPSHQVTQMGQEVILRCVPISNHLYFYWYRQILGQKVEFLVSFYNNEISEKSEIFDDQFSVERPDGSNFTLKIRSTKLEDSAMYFCASAIGPYATGSSYNSPLHFGNGTRLTVT.